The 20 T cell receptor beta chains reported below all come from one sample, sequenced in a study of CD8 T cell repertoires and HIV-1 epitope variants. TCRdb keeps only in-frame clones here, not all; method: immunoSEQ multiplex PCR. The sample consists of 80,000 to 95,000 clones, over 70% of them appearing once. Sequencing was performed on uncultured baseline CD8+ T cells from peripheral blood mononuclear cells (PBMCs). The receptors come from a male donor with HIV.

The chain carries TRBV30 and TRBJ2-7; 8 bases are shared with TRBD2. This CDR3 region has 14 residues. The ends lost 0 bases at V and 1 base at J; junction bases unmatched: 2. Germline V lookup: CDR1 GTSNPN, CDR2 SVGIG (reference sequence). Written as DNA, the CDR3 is TGTGCCTGGAGTGTAAGCGGGGGATCCTACGAGCAGTACTTC. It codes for CAWSVSGGSYEQYF. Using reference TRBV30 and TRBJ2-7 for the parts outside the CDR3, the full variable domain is SQTIHQWPATLVQPVGSPLSLECTVEGTSNPNLYWYRQAAGRGLQLLFYSVGIGQISSEVPQNLSASRPQDRQFILSSKKLLLSDSGFYLCAWSVSGGSYEQYFGPGTRLTVT.

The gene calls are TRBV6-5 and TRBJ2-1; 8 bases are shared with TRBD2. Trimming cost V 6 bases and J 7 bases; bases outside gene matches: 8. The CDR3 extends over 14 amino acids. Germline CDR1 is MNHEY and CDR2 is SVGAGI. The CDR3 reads CASRPGTSLNEQFF. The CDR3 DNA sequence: TGTGCCAGCAGACCCGGGACTAGTTTAAATGAGCAGTTCTTC.

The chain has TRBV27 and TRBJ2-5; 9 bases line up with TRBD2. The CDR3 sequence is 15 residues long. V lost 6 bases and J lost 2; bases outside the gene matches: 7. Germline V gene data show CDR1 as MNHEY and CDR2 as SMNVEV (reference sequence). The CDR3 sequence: CASRRSGGQQETQYF. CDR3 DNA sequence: TGTGCCAGCAGGAGGAGCGGGGGGCAACAAGAGACCCAGTACTTC.

CDR3 sequence (DNA): TGTGCCAGCAGCTTAGACAGCGGGACACGCTACAATGAGCAGTTCTTC. It encodes CASSLDSGTRYNEQFF. This chain joins TRBV7-2 and TRBJ2-1, with D possibly being TRBD2 (7 bases). Germline CDR1 is SGHTA and CDR2 is FQGNSA. The V and J ends lost 1 base and 3 bases respectively, with 13 bases between them. The CDR3 runs 16 residues.

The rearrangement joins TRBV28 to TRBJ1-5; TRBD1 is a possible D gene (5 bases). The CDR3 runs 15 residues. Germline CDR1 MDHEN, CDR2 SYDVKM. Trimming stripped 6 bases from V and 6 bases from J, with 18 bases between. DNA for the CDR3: TGTGCCAGCAGACGACAGCCGTCAAATGCTCAGCCCCAGCATTTT. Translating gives CASRRQPSNAQPQHF.

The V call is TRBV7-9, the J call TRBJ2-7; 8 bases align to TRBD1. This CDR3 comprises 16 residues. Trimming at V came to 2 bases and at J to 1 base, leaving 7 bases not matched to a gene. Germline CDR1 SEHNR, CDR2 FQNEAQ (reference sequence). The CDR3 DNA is TGTGCCAGCAGCTTAAGAGGAGGGACAGGATCCTACGAGCAGTACTTC. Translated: CASSLRGGTGSYEQYF. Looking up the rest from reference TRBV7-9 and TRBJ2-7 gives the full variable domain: DTGVSQNPRHKITKRGQNVTFRCDPISEHNRLYWYRQTLGQGPEFLTYFQNEAQLEKSRLLSDRFSAERPKGSFSTLEIQRTEQGDSAMYLCASSLRGGTGSYEQYFGPGTRLTVT.

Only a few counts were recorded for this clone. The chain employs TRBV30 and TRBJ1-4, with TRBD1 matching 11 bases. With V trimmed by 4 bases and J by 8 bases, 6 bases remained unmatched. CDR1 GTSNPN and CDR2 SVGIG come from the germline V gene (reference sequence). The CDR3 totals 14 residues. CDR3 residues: CAWKPGTGGEKLFF. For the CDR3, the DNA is TGTGCCTGGAAACCCGGGACAGGGGGGGAAAAACTGTTTTTT.

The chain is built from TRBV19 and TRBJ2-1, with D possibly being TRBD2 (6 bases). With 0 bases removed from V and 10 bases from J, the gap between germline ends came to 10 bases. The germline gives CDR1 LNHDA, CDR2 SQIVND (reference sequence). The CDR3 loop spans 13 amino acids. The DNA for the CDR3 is TGTGCCAGTAGTATAGAAAGGCGGGGAGAGCAGTTCTTC. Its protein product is CASSIERRGEQFF. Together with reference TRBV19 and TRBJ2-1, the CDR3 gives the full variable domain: DGGITQSPKYLFRKEGQNVTLSCEQNLNHDAMYWYRQDPGQGLRLIYYSQIVNDFQKGDIAEGYSVSREKKESFPLTVTSAQKNPTAFYLCASSIERRGEQFFGPGTRLTVL.

The DNA for the CDR3 is TGCGCCAGCAGCCAAGAGTTCGGAGGCTATAGCAATCAGCCCCAGCATTTT. Its translation is CASSQEFGGYSNQPQHF. The chain recombines TRBV4-1 with TRBJ1-5; D is ambiguous. CDR3 length: 17 residues. Looked up from germline, CDR1 is MGHRA and CDR2 is YSYEKL. Trimming shortened V by 0 bases and J by 0 bases, and 12 bases separated the two germline ends.

The chain's CDR3 is CASSENWTARDGYTF. CDR3 nucleotide sequence: TGTGCCAGCAGTGAGAACTGGACCGCGCGAGATGGCTACACCTTC. The chain couples TRBV2 to TRBJ1-2; D is unresolved. The CDR3 loop spans 15 amino acids. V dropped 3 bases and J dropped 6 bases, with 17 bases sitting between them. Germline loops: CDR1 SNHLY, CDR2 FYNNEI.

The CDR3 sequence: CASSLGVPGRKNIQYF. For the CDR3, the DNA is TGTGCCAGCAGCTTGGGAGTTCCGGGACGAAAAAACATTCAGTACTTC. The chain recombines TRBV5-6 with TRBJ2-4; either TRBD1 or TRBD2 may fit D (5 bases each). The germline V gene has CDR1 SGHDT and CDR2 YYEEEE. CDR3 size: 16 residues. The V end was cut by 0 bases, the J end by 4 bases, with 14 bases between. The full variable domain, in which reference TRBV5-6 and TRBJ2-4 provide the parts outside the CDR3, is DAGVTQSPTHLIKTRGQQVTLRCSPKSGHDTVSWYQQALGQGPQFIFQYYEEEERQRGNFPDRFSGHQFPNYSSELNVNALLLGDSALYLCASSLGVPGRKNIQYFGAGTRLSVL.

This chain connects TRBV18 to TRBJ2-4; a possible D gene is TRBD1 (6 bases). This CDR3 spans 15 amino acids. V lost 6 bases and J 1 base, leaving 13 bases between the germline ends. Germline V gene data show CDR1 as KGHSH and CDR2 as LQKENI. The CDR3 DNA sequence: TGTGCCAGCTCCCCCTTCGACAGGGCCAAAAACATTCAGTACTTC. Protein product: CASSPFDRAKNIQYF. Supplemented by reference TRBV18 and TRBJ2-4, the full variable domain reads NAGVMQNPRHLVRRRGQEARLRCSPMKGHSHVYWYRQLPEEGLKFMVYLQKENIIDESGMPKERFSAEFPKEGPSILRIQQVVRGDSAAYFCASSPFDRAKNIQYFGAGTRLSVL.

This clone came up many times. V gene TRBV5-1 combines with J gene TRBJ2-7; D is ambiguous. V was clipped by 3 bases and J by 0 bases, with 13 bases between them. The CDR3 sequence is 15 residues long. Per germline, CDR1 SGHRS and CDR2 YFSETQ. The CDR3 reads CASSSSFYDSYEQYF. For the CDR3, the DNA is TGCGCCAGCAGCTCCTCCTTCTACGACTCCTACGAGCAGTACTTC.

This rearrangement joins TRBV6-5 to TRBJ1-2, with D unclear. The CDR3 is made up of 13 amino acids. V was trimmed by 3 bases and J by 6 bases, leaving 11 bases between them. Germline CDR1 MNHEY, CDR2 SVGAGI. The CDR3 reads CASSYRQDDGYTF. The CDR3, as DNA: TGTGCCAGCAGTTATAGGCAGGACGATGGCTACACCTTC.

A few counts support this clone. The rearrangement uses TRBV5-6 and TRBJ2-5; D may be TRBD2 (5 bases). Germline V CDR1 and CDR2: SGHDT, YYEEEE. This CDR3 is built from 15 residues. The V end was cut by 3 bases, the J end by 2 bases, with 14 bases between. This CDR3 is CASSSAGIDQETQYF. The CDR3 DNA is TGTGCCAGCAGCTCCGCCGGGATAGATCAAGAGACCCAGTACTTC.

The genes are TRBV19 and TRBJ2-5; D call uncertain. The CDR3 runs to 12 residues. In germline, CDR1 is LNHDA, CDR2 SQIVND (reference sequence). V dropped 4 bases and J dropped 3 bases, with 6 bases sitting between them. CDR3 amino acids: CASSNFEETQYF. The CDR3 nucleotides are TGTGCCAGTAGTAACTTCGAAGAGACCCAGTACTTC. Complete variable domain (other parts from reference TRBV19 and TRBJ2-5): DGGITQSPKYLFRKEGQNVTLSCEQNLNHDAMYWYRQDPGQGLRLIYYSQIVNDFQKGDIAEGYSVSREKKESFPLTVTSAQKNPTAFYLCASSNFEETQYFGPGTRLLVL.

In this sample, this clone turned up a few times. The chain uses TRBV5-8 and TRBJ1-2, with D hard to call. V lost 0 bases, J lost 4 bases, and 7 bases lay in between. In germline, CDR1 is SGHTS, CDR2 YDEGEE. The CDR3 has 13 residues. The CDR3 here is CASSLEGIYGYTF. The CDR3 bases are TGTGCCAGCAGCTTGGAGGGTATCTATGGCTACACCTTC.

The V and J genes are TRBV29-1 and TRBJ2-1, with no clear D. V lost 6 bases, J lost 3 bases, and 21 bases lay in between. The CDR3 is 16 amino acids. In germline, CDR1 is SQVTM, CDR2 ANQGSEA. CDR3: CSVEITSRLLYNEQFF. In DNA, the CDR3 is TGCAGCGTCGAAATTACATCGCGGCTTCTCTACAATGAGCAGTTCTTC.

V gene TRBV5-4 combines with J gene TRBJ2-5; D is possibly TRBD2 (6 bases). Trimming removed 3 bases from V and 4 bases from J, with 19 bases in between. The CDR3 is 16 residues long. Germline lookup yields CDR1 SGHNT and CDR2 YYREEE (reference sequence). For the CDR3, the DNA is TGTGCCAGCAGCTCCCTAGCGAGTCGGCCGAGAGAGACCCAGTACTTC. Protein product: CASSSLASRPRETQYF.

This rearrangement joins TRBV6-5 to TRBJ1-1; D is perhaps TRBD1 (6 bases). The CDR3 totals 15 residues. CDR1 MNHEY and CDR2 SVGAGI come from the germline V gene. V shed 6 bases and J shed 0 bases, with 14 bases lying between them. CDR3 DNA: TGTGCCAGCAGCCGCGGGGGCAATTTGAACACTGAAGCTTTCTTT. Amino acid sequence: CASSRGGNLNTEAFF.